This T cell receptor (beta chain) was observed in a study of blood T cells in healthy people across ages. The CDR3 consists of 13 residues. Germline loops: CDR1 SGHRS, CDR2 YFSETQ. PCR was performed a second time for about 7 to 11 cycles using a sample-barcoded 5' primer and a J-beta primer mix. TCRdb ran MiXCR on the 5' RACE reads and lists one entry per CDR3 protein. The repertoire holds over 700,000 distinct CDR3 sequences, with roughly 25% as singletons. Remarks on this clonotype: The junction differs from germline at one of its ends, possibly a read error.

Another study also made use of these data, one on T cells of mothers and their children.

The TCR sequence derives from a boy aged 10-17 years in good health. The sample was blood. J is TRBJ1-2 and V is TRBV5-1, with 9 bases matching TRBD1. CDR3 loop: CASSRTGDYGYIF. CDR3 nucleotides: TGCGCCAGCAGCCGGACAGGGGACTATGGCTACATCTTC.